Each of the 22 T cell receptor beta chains below was sequenced from the same sample in a study of cytomegalovirus exposure and HLA in healthy donors (dated by TCRdb to the late 2010s). The library relied on the immunoSEQ multiplex PCR assay. For the multiplex PCR, a mixture combining 60 forward primers for TCR Vbeta segments and 13 reverse primers for TCR Jbeta segments was used. TCRdb provides this immuneACCESS table in a form limited to in-frame rearrangements. Some clones are lacking; in checked studies, under half of them reflect an unresolved V gene, and why the rest are absent is not known. The sample table holds 100,000 to 150,000 clones, of which roughly three quarters were seen once. Approximately 1.6% of the sample is held by the ten biggest clonotypes. Sample: PBMCs. These receptors were taken from a woman under 30 in good health and CMV-seronegative.

The chain recombines TRBV10-3 with TRBJ2-7, with D possibly TRBD1 on 6 matching bases. Trimming left V 0 bases short and J 5 bases short, with 14 bases between. Per germline, CDR1 ENHRY and CDR2 SYGVKD. The CDR3 runs 15 residues. The CDR3 DNA follows: TGTGCCATCAGTGAGTCAACAGGGCCACTAAACGAGCAGTACTTC. It codes for CAISESTGPLNEQYF.

The chain uses TRBV15 and TRBJ2-5, with unresolved D. Trimming took off 2 bases at V and 4 bases at J, with 8 bases between the two ends. This CDR3 comprises 13 residues. Germline V gene lookup returns CDR1 LNHNV and CDR2 YYDKDF (reference sequence). This chain's CDR3 is CATSRSPGETQYF. The CDR3 DNA sequence: TGTGCCACCAGCAGATCACCAGGAGAGACCCAGTACTTC.

The V call is TRBV30, the J call TRBJ1-4; D uncertain. V was clipped by 0 bases and J by 8 bases, with 13 bases between them. CDR3 size: 14 residues. CDR1 and CDR2 from the germline V gene are GTSNPN and SVGIG (reference sequence). The CDR3 is CAWSVLGIREKLFF. The CDR3 region has the DNA TGTGCCTGGAGTGTACTAGGGATTCGCGAAAAACTGTTTTTT.

CDR3 in DNA: TGTGCCAGCGGCCGTGCTAGCGGGGACTCCTACGAGCAGTACTTC. It translates to CASGRASGDSYEQYF. This chain connects TRBV5-4 to TRBJ2-7, with 9 bases aligning to TRBD2. Germline lookup yields CDR1 SGHNT and CDR2 YYREEE (reference sequence). V shed 7 bases and J 0 bases; nucleotides not matched to a gene: 8. This CDR3 spans 15 amino acids.

This chain links TRBV6-1 with TRBJ2-1; TRBD2 matches at 9 bases. J gave up 4 bases and V 1 base, and 5 bases lay outside the gene matches. Germline loops: CDR1 MNHNS, CDR2 SASEGT. The CDR3 runs 16 residues. Here the CDR3 reads CASSEGASGVYNEQFF. The CDR3 DNA sequence: TGTGCCAGCAGTGAAGGGGCTAGCGGGGTATACAATGAGCAGTTCTTC.

This clone was counted between two and nine times. The chain joins TRBV4-2 to TRBJ2-7; the match to TRBD2 covers 8 bases. V lost 1 base to trimming and J lost 7 bases; unmatched junction nucleotides: 9. The CDR3 totals 15 residues. CDR1 and CDR2 from the germline V gene are LGHNA and YNFKEQ. The CDR3 DNA sequence: TGTGCCAGCAGCCAAGTAACGGGAGGGCCAGATGAGCAGTACTTC. It specifies CASSQVTGGPDEQYF.

This rearrangement joins TRBV6-6 to TRBJ1-4; a weak D match, TRBD1 (5 bases). Germline V CDR1 and CDR2: MNHNY, SVGAGI (reference sequence). The CDR3 is 15 amino acids. Trimming removed 0 bases at V and 7 bases at J, with 12 bases between. The CDR3 coding sequence is TGTGCCAGCAGTTACTCGGCAGGGCTCAGTGAAAAACTGTTTTTT. Protein: CASSYSAGLSEKLFF.

This clone was picked up one time. This sequence joins TRBV2 and TRBJ2-2; TRBD2 agrees at 7 bases. CDR3 length: 15 amino acids. Trimming cost V 7 bases and J 1 base; bases outside gene matches: 6. CDR1 and CDR2 (germline): SNHLY, FYNNEI. The chain's CDR3 is CASTSSGWNTGELFF. The CDR3 nucleotides are TGTGCCAGCACAAGTAGCGGGTGGAACACCGGGGAGCTGTTTTTT.

There are a few counts of this clone. V is TRBV4-2 and J is TRBJ2-6; D not resolved. Per germline, CDR1 LGHNA and CDR2 YNFKEQ. This CDR3 has 16 residues. With 4 bases removed from V and 0 bases from J, the gap between germline ends came to 10 bases. Here the CDR3 reads CASSRDTNSGANVLTF. CDR3 DNA sequence: TGTGCCAGCAGCCGAGACACTAACTCTGGGGCCAACGTCCTGACTTTC.

In this sample, this clone turned up a few times. The CDR3 protein is CASSYATGMTYEQYF. As DNA, the CDR3 is TGTGCCAGCAGTTACGCTACAGGTATGACCTACGAGCAGTACTTC. This chain uses TRBV6-5 with TRBJ2-7, with D perhaps matching TRBD1 (5 bases). The V gene's germline CDR1 is MNHEY and CDR2 SVGAGI. CDR3 length: 15 residues. V lost 2 bases and J lost 2, with 13 bases in between.

The chain uses TRBV5-1 and TRBJ2-1, with D perhaps TRBD2 (6 bases). Trimming removed 5 bases from V and 6 bases from J, with 12 bases in between. Looked up from germline, CDR1 is SGHRS and CDR2 is YFSETQ. The CDR3 runs to 13 residues. As DNA, the CDR3 is TGCGCCAGCAGTCCCGGGACTGTCAATGAGCAGTTCTTC. This encodes CASSPGTVNEQFF. Full variable domain (rest looked up from reference TRBV5-1 and TRBJ2-1): KAGVTQTPRYLIKTRGQQVTLSCSPISGHRSVSWYQQTPGQGLQFLFEYFSETQRNKGNFPGRFSGRQFSNSRSEMNVSTLELGDSALYLCASSPGTVNEQFFGPGTRLTVL.

The V and J genes are TRBV4-2 and TRBJ2-3, with D possibly being TRBD1 (5 bases). CDR1 and CDR2 from the germline V gene are LGHNA and YNFKEQ. CDR3 length equals 14 residues. The V end was cut by 0 bases, the J end by 6 bases, with 10 bases between. CDR3 residues: CASSQDARADTQYF. For the CDR3, the DNA is TGTGCCAGCAGCCAAGATGCCAGGGCTGATACGCAGTATTTT.

This clone was observed a few times. The chain carries TRBV4-1 and TRBJ2-3; 7 nucleotides line up with TRBD2. The CDR3 runs 16 residues. CDR1 MGHRA and CDR2 YSYEKL come from the germline V gene. Unmatched junction bases numbered 4, after V lost 1 base and J lost 0 bases. CDR3 residues: CASSQALAVSTDTQYF. Here the CDR3 DNA reads TGCGCCAGCAGCCAAGCCCTAGCGGTCAGCACAGATACGCAGTATTTT.

This chain uses TRBV9 with TRBJ2-7; unclear D gene. The CDR3 contains 13 residues. The germline gives CDR1 SGDLS, CDR2 YYNGEE. V was clipped by 0 bases and J by 5 bases, with 9 bases between them. CDR3 loop: CASSVGPPDEQYF. CDR3 sequence (DNA): TGTGCCAGCAGCGTAGGGCCCCCCGACGAGCAGTACTTC.

V gene TRBV25-1 combines with J gene TRBJ1-1; 7 bases match TRBD1. The length of the CDR3 is 13 residues. J gave up 1 base and V 9 bases, and 5 bases lay outside the gene matches. In germline, CDR1 is MGHDK, CDR2 SYGVNS. The CDR3 is CASQRQGNTEAFF. Here the CDR3 DNA reads TGTGCCAGTCAAAGACAGGGGAACACTGAAGCTTTCTTT. The full variable domain, its missing parts supplied by reference TRBV25-1 and TRBJ1-1, is EADIYQTPRYLVIGTGKKITLECSQTMGHDKMYWYQQDPGMELHLIHYSYGVNSTEKGDLSSESTVSRIRTEHFPLTLESARPSHTSQYLCASQRQGNTEAFFGQGTRLTVV.

This rearrangement joins TRBV7-8 to TRBJ2-1, with 15 bases lining up with TRBD2. V was clipped by 5 bases and J by 10 bases; unmatched bases: 12. CDR3 length equals 17 residues. Germline V lookup: CDR1 SGHVS, CDR2 FQNEAQ. The CDR3 reads CASSQGRGLAGGEEQFF. CDR3 DNA: TGTGCCAGCAGCCAGGGGAGAGGACTAGCGGGAGGGGAGGAGCAGTTCTTC.

This chain connects TRBV9 to TRBJ2-5; D is perhaps TRBD2 (7 bases). Looked up from germline, CDR1 is SGDLS and CDR2 is YYNGEE. The CDR3 is made up of 16 amino acids. Trimming took 0 bases from V and 2 from J, leaving 14 bases between them. Written as DNA, the CDR3 is TGTGCCAGCAGCGTAGCGGAGAGGGGGGGGCAAGAGACCCAGTACTTC. This encodes CASSVAERGGQETQYF.

This chain links TRBV5-1 with TRBJ1-5; no definite D call. This CDR3 has 13 amino acids. Germline V CDR1 and CDR2: SGHRS, YFSETQ. V lost 2 bases, J lost 2 bases, and 5 bases lay in between. The chain's CDR3 is CASSFEGNQPQHF. CDR3 in DNA: TGCGCCAGCAGCTTCGAGGGCAATCAGCCCCAGCATTTT. Full variable domain (remainder filled in from reference TRBV5-1 and TRBJ1-5): KAGVTQTPRYLIKTRGQQVTLSCSPISGHRSVSWYQQTPGQGLQFLFEYFSETQRNKGNFPGRFSGRQFSNSRSEMNVSTLELGDSALYLCASSFEGNQPQHFGDGTRLSIL.

Comments on this clone: The junction and the germline gene differ at one end; a read error may be behind it. This chain uses TRBV7-9 with TRBJ2-7, with 9 bases matching TRBD2. Germline V CDR1 and CDR2: SEHNR, FQNEAQ (reference sequence). This CDR3 contains 14 residues. The CDR3 spells CASSVAGANYEQYF. In DNA form, the CDR3 reads TGTGCCAGCAGCGTAGCGGGAGCCAACTACGAGCAGTACTTC.

This clone was seen just once. The rearrangement links TRBV13 to TRBJ2-7; TRBD2 agrees at 7 bases. Unmatched junction bases numbered 7, after V lost 5 bases and J lost 0 bases. The CDR3 covers 15 residues. Germline CDR1 reads PRHDT; CDR2 reads FYEKMQ (reference sequence). CDR3 DNA: TGTGCCAGCAGCCCATCAGCGGGACCCTCCTACGAGCAGTACTTC. Its translation is CASSPSAGPSYEQYF.

The chain carries TRBV7-9 and TRBJ1-2; D remains ambiguous. This CDR3 has 14 amino acids. Looked up from germline, CDR1 is SEHNR and CDR2 is FQNEAQ (reference sequence). V lost 5 bases, J lost 8 bases, and 18 bases lay in between. The DNA of the CDR3 is TGTGCCAGCAGCCGGAGTAATACCGGTTGGGGCTACACCTTC. Protein sequence: CASSRSNTGWGYTF.

V usage is TRBV4-2 and J usage is TRBJ2-7, with D maybe TRBD1 (6 bases). V gave up 4 bases and J gave up 0 bases, with 25 bases separating them. CDR3 size: 19 residues. Per germline, CDR1 LGHNA and CDR2 YNFKEQ. The CDR3, as DNA: TGTGCCAGCAGCCTCAGGGGCGGTAATACCGCGGATTCCTCCTACGAGCAGTACTTC. This translates into CASSLRGGNTADSSYEQYF.